The present T cell receptor (beta chain) was sequenced within a study of EBV T-cell therapy then PD-1 blockade in nasopharyngeal carcinoma. Deletions cut 1 base from V and 4 bases from J, with 5 bases between. CDR3 length equals 12 residues. CDR1 SEHNR and CDR2 FQNEAQ come from the germline V gene (reference sequence). Only in-frame clones appear in the TCRdb table, and some are missing; sequencing was by immunoSEQ multiplex PCR. The data hold about 19,000 clones, with more than 70% observed a single time. The treatment was: AdE1-LMPpoly-expanded autologous EBV-specific T-cell therapy followed by anti-PD-1 nivolumab. Only one count was recorded for this clone. What it binds is not known.

The genes are TRBV7-9 and TRBJ2-7; D remains ambiguous. Here the sequenced sample was CD8+ T cells from blood, taken around day 30 from a patient whose treatment included autologous EBV-specific T cells and nivolumab. This sequence originates from a man aged 35-49 years with nasopharyngeal carcinoma. CDR3 amino acids: CASSLGRYEQYF. CDR3 DNA: TGTGCCAGCAGCTTAGGGAGATACGAGCAGTACTTC.